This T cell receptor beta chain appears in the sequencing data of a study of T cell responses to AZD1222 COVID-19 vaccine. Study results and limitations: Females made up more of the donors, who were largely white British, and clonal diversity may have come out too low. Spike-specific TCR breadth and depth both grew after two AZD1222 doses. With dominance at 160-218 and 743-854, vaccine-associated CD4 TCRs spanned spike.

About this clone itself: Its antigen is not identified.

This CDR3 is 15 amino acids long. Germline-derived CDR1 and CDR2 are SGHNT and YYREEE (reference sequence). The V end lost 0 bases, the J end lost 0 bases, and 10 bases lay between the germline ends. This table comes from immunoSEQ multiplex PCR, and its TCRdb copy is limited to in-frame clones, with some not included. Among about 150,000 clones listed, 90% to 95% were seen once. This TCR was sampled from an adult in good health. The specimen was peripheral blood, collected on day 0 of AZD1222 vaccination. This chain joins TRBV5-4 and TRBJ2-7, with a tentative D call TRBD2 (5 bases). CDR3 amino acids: CASSLDGKSSYEQYF. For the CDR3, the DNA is TGTGCCAGCAGCTTGGACGGGAAGAGCTCCTACGAGCAGTACTTC.